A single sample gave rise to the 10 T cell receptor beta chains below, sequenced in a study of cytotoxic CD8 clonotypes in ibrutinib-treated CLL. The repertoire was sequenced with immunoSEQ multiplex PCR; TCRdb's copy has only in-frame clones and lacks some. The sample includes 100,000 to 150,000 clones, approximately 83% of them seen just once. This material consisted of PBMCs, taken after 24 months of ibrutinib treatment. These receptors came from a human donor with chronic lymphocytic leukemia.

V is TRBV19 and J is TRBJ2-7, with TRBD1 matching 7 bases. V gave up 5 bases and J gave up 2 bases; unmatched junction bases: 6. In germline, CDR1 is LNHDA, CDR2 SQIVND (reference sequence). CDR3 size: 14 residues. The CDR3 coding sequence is TGTGCCAGTAGTCCTCGGGACAGTACCTACGAGCAGTACTTC. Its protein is CASSPRDSTYEQYF.

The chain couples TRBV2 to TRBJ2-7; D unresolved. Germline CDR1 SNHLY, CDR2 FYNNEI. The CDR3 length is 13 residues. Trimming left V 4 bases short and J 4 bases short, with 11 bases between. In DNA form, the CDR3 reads TGTGCCAGCAGTGGAGGCTACTTGTACGAGCAGTACTTC. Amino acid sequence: CASSGGYLYEQYF.

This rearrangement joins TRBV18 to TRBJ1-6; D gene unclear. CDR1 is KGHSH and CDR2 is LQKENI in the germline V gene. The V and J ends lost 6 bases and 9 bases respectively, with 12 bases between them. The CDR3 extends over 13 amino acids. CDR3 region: CASSRDGISPLHF. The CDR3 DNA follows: TGTGCCAGCTCTCGCGACGGAATTTCACCCCTCCACTTT.

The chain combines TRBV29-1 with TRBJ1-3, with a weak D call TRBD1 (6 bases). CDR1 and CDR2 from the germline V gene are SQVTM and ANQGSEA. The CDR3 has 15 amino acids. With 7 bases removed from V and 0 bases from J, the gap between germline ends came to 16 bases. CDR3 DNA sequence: TGCAGCGCTGTGGGGCCAGGGGCCTCTGGAAACACCATATATTTT. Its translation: CSAVGPGASGNTIYF.

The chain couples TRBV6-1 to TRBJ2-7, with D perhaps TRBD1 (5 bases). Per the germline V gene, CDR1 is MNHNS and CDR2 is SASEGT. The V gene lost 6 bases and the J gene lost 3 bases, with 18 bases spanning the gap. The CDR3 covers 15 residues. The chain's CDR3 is CASRWARLGDYEQYF. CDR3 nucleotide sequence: TGTGCCAGCAGATGGGCCCGGTTAGGGGACTACGAGCAGTACTTC.

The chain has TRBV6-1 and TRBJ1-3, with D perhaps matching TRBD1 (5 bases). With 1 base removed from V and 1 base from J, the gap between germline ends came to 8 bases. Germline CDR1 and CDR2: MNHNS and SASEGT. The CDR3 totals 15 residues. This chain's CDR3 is CASSEVGGSGNTIYF. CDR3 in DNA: TGTGCCAGCAGTGAAGTGGGGGGTTCTGGAAACACCATATATTTT.

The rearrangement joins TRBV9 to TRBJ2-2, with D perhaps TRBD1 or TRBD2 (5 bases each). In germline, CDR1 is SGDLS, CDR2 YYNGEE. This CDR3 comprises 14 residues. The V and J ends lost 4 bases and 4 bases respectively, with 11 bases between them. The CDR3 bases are TGTGCCAGCAGCAATGGGGGAATCACCGGGGAGCTGTTTTTT. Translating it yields CASSNGGITGELFF.

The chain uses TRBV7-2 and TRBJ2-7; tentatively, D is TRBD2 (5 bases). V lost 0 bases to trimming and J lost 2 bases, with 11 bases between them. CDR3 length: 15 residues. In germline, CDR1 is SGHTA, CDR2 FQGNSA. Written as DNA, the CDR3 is TGTGCCAGCAGCTTAGCCGGGGATACAGCCTACGAGCAGTACTTC. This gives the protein CASSLAGDTAYEQYF.

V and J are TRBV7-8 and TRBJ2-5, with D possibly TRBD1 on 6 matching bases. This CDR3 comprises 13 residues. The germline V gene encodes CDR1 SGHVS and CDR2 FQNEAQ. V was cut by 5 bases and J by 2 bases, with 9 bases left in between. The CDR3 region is CASSLDRQETQYF. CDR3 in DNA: TGTGCCAGCAGCCTAGACAGGCAAGAGACCCAGTACTTC. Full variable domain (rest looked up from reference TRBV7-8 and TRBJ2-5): GAGVSQSPRYKVAKRGQDVALRCDPISGHVSLFWYQQALGQGPEFLTYFQNEAQLDKSGLPSDRFFAERPEGSVSTLKIQRTQQEDSAVYLCASSLDRQETQYFGPGTRLLVL.

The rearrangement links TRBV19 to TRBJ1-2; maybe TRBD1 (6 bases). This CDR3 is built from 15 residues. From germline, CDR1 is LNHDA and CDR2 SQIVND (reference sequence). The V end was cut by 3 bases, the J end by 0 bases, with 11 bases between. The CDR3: CASSISTGPNYGYTF. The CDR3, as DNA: TGTGCCAGTAGTATTTCCACAGGGCCTAACTATGGCTACACCTTC.